The 9 T cell receptor beta chains in this list originate from one sample, sequenced in a study of blood T cell repertoires in COVID-19. Profiling relied on immunoSEQ multiplex PCR, and the TCRdb table lists in-frame clones only, not all of them. The data hold fewer than 350,000 clones, with roughly 90% observed a single time. Sequenced input: PBMCs or T cells enriched from blood (not recorded which). The receptors stem from a woman younger than 45 who had been exposed to COVID-19.

The chain employs TRBV2 and TRBJ2-1, with 9 positions matching TRBD2. Germline CDR1 is SNHLY and CDR2 is FYNNEI. This CDR3 region has 14 residues. V lost 6 bases and J lost 2; bases outside the gene matches: 2. Written as DNA, the CDR3 is TGTGCCAGCAGAGGGACTAGCCCCTACAATGAGCAGTTCTTC. It translates to CASRGTSPYNEQFF.

The genes are TRBV7-9 and TRBJ2-3, with 7 bases that match TRBD2. CDR3 length: 15 residues. From germline, CDR1 is SEHNR and CDR2 FQNEAQ (reference sequence). Losses at the gene ends were 6 bases for V and 0 bases for J; bases not matched to a gene: 6. CDR3: CASSPSGSSTDTQYF. CDR3 DNA: TGTGCCAGCAGTCCTAGCGGTTCTAGCACAGATACGCAGTATTTT.

The chain is built from TRBV19 and TRBJ2-1; D gene unclear. V lost 4 bases and J lost 3, with 10 bases in between. The CDR3 covers 14 residues. Germline V gives CDR1 LNHDA, CDR2 SQIVND (reference sequence). The CDR3 loop reads CASSKVGSYNEQFF. DNA of the CDR3: TGTGCCAGTAGTAAGGTGGGCAGCTACAATGAGCAGTTCTTC.

This sequence joins TRBV10-2 and TRBJ2-7; perhaps TRBD1 as D (5 bases). This CDR3 spans 15 amino acids. The V end lost 3 bases, the J end lost 3 bases, and 15 bases lay between the germline ends. CDR1 and CDR2 from the germline V gene are WSHSY and SAAADI. The CDR3 sequence is CASSDLGDRGYEQYF. The CDR3 DNA follows: TGCGCCAGCAGTGACCTAGGGGATCGCGGCTACGAGCAGTACTTC.

This clone came up once. The rearrangement links TRBV18 to TRBJ2-1; 10 nucleotides match TRBD2. Trimming cost V 3 bases and J 3 bases; bases outside gene matches: 2. The CDR3 has 15 residues. Germline loops: CDR1 KGHSH, CDR2 LQKENI. CDR3 amino acids: CASSPTSGYYNEQFF. The CDR3 nucleotides are TGTGCCAGCTCACCGACTAGCGGGTACTACAATGAGCAGTTCTTC.

The V and J genes are TRBV7-9 and TRBJ2-7; 7 nucleotides line up with TRBD1. This CDR3 spans 15 amino acids. Germline V CDR1 and CDR2: SEHNR, FQNEAQ (reference sequence). The V and J ends lost 5 bases and 2 bases, in that order; junction bases with no gene match: 9. CDR3 nucleotide sequence: TGTGCCAGCAGCGAGACAGGGTATGAGACCTACGAGCAGTACTTC. Protein sequence: CASSETGYETYEQYF.

The rearrangement links TRBV2 to TRBJ1-2; D is perhaps TRBD1 (5 bases). The CDR3 length is 13 residues. Germline V gene sequence: CDR1 SNHLY, CDR2 FYNNEI. V lost 7 bases to trimming and J lost 7 bases, with 16 bases between them. This CDR3 reads CASISGVTGGYTF. The CDR3 nucleotides read TGTGCCAGCATATCGGGGGTAACTGGTGGCTACACCTTC.

CDR3 amino acids: CASSLDSGSYNEQFF. As DNA, the CDR3 is TGTGCCAGCAGTTTAGACAGTGGCTCCTACAATGAGCAGTTCTTC. The rearrangement links TRBV27 to TRBJ2-1, with D perhaps matching TRBD1 (5 bases). Germline V lookup: CDR1 MNHEY, CDR2 SMNVEV (reference sequence). Trimming cost V 2 bases and J 0 bases, with 8 bases left between them. This CDR3 comprises 15 residues.

This rearrangement joins TRBV6-5 to TRBJ2-1; 9 bases align to TRBD1. Germline CDR1 and CDR2: MNHEY and SVGAGI. The CDR3 spans 15 residues. Trimming took 6 bases from V and 5 from J; bases not matched to a gene: 8. The chain's CDR3 is CASSLRDRVHNEQFF. Written as DNA, the CDR3 is TGTGCCAGCAGCCTCCGGGACAGGGTTCACAATGAGCAGTTCTTC.